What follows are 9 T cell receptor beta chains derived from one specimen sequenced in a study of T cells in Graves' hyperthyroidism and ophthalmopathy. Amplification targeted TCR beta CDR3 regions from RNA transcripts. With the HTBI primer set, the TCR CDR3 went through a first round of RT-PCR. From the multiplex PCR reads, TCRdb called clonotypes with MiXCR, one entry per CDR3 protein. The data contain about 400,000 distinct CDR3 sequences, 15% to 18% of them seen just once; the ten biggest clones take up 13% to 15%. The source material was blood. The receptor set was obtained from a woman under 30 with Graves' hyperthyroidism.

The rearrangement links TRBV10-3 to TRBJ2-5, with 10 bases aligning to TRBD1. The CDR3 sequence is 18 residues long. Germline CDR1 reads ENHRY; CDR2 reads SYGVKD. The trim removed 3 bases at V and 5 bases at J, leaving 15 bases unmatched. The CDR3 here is CAISDLPWGTGERETQYF. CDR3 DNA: TGTGCCATCAGTGACCTCCCGTGGGGGACAGGGGAACGGGAGACCCAGTACTTC.

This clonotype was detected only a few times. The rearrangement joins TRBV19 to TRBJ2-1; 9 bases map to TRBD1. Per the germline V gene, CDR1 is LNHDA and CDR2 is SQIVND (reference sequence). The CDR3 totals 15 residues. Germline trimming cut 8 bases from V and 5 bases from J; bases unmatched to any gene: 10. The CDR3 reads CASCPGTGSNNEQFF. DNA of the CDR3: TGTGCCAGTTGCCCCGGGACAGGGAGTAACAATGAGCAGTTCTTC.

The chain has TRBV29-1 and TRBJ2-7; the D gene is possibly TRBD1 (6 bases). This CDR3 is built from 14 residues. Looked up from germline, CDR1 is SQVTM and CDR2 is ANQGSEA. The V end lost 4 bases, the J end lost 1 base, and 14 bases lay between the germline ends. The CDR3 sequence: CSVAQGIGSYEQYF. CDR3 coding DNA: TGCAGCGTTGCGCAGGGGATAGGGTCCTACGAGCAGTACTTC.

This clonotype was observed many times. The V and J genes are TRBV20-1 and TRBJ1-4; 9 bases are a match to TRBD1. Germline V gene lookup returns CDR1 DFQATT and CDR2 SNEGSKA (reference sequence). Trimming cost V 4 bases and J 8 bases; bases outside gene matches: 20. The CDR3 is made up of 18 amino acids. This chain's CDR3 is CSATRYSGQGPMGEKLFF. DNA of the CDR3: TGCAGTGCTACTAGATATTCGGGACAGGGCCCGATGGGGGAAAAACTGTTTTTT.

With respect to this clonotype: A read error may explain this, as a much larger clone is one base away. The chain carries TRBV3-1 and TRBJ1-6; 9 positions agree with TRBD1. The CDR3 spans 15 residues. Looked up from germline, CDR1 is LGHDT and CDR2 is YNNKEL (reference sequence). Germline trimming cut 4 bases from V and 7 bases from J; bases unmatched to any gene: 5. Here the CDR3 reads CASSRGTGSNSPLHF. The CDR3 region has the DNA TGTGCCAGCAGCCGAGGGACAGGGTCCAATTCACCCCTCCACTTT.

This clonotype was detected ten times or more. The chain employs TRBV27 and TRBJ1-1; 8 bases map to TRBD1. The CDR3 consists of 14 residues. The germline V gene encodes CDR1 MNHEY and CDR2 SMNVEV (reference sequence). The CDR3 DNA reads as TGTGCAAGCCGGGACAGGAGAATGAACACTGAAGCTTTCTTT. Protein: CASRDRRMNTEAFF.

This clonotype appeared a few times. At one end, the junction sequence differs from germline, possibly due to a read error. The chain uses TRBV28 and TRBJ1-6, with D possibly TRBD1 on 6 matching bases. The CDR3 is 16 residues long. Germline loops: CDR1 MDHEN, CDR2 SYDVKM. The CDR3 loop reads CASSLGGAYYNSPPHF. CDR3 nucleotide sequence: TGTGCCAGCAGTTTAGGGGGGGCTTACTATAATTCACCCCCCCACTTT.

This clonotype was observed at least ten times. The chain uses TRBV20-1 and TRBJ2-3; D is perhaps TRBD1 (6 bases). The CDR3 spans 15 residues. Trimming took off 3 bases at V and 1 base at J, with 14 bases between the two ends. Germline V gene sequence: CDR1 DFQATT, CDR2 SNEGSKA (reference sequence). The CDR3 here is CSASWPRGGTDTQYF. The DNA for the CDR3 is TGCAGTGCTAGTTGGCCCAGGGGAGGCACAGATACGCAGTATTTT.

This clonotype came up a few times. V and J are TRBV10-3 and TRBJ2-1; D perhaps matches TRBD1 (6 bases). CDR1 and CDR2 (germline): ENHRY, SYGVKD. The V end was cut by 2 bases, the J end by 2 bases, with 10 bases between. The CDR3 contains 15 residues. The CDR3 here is CAISENRETYNEQFF. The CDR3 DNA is TGTGCCATCAGTGAGAACAGGGAGACCTACAATGAGCAGTTCTTC.